Described below is a single T cell receptor (beta chain) sequence and its context. Clones were read by immunoSEQ multiplex PCR, and TCRdb kept only the in-frame ones, dropping some. The sample yields fewer than 650,000 clones, approximately 91% seen once. The source of the sample is a study of blood T cell repertoires in COVID-19. This CDR3 contains 12 residues. Germline V gives CDR1 SGDLS, CDR2 YYNGEE. Trimming stripped 2 bases from V and 4 bases from J, with 5 bases between. While infection was still active, Seattle patients were enrolled and then followed longitudinally. This TCR derives from a woman in her forties or fifties with COVID-19, enrolled during active disease. The chain combines TRBV9 with TRBJ2-3; no firm D call. The material sequenced was peripheral blood. This CDR3 reads CASSVSSDTQYF. The CDR3 DNA reads as TGTGCCAGCAGCGTCTCTTCAGATACGCAGTATTTT.